The TCR beta chain under discussion was sequenced for a study of blood T cell repertoires in COVID-19. Study-wide background: From the United States, Italy and Spain came samples of acute and convalescent COVID-19.

Authors' analysis steps: Counts of nucleated cells, estimated from reference gene primer amplification, were obtained. Here immunoSEQ multiplex PCR was the method, and the copy in TCRdb shows in-frame clones only, minus some. V and J calls and clone size are as listed in that table; D and trimming were resolved from the DNA. The sample contains over 250,000 clones, 75% to 95% of which appear only once. What was sequenced was peripheral blood. The sequence derives from a person aged 18-29 years with COVID-19, enrolled during active disease.

The CDR3: CASSLGPNYGYTF. CDR3 nucleotides: TGTGCCAGCAGTTTAGGGCCCAACTATGGCTACACCTTC. The chain employs TRBV12-3 or TRBV12-4 and TRBJ1-2; D ambiguous. V was pared by 1 base and J by 2 bases, with 5 bases between. This CDR3 is 13 amino acids long.